What follows are 27 T cell receptor beta chains derived from one specimen sequenced in a study of blood T cell repertoires in COVID-19 (dated by TCRdb to 2020 to 2021). The library was prepared using the immunoSEQ multiplex PCR assay. TCRdb stores this immuneACCESS table with in-frame sequences only. Part of the clones is absent; in the studies checked, under half of the shortfall reflects unresolved V genes, and no reason is known for the rest. This sample is represented by tens of thousands of clones; approximately 82% of them were singletons. The top ten clones comprise under 35% of the sample. Sequencing was carried out using peripheral blood. The receptor set was obtained from a human donor in a cohort sampled during active COVID-19.

The chain combines TRBV7-2 with TRBJ2-2; maybe TRBD2 (6 bases). The V gene's germline CDR1 is SGHTA and CDR2 FQGNSA. This CDR3 is 12 amino acids long. Trimming removed 8 bases from V and 3 bases from J, with 7 bases in between. CDR3 sequence reads: CASRGDTGELFF. The DNA for the CDR3 is TGTGCCAGCCGCGGGGACACCGGGGAGCTGTTTTTT.

This clone is a singleton in its sample. The chain recombines TRBV11-2 with TRBJ2-3; 12 bases align to TRBD2. With 2 bases clipped from V and 0 bases from J, the junction kept 0 bases outside the gene matches. The CDR3 totals 16 residues. CDR1 SGHAT and CDR2 FQNNGV come from the germline V gene. The CDR3 region has the DNA TGTGCCAGCAGCTTACTAGCGGGAGGGAGCACAGATACGCAGTATTTT. Translation: CASSLLAGGSTDTQYF.

The J gene is TRBJ1-5, the V gene TRBV7-9; 9 nucleotides match TRBD1. There are 15 residues in the CDR3. J lost 4 bases, V lost 3 bases, and 4 bases had no gene match. Looked up from germline, CDR1 is SEHNR and CDR2 is FQNEAQ (reference sequence). The CDR3 coding sequence is TGTGCCAGCAGCTTGGGGACAGGGCGGAATCAGCCCCAGCATTTT. It specifies CASSLGTGRNQPQHF.

This clone was found a few times. The rearrangement uses TRBV5-1 and TRBJ2-2, with 13 bases matching TRBD2. Germline V gene data show CDR1 as SGHRS and CDR2 as YFSETQ. Trimming at V came to 2 bases and at J to 5 bases, leaving 3 bases not matched to a gene. CDR3 length equals 16 residues. The CDR3 coding sequence is TGCGCCAGCAGCTTCCAGACTAGCGGGGGGACCGGGGAGCTGTTTTTT. This gives the protein CASSFQTSGGTGELFF. Full variable domain (outside the CDR3, taken from reference TRBV5-1 and TRBJ2-2): KAGVTQTPRYLIKTRGQQVTLSCSPISGHRSVSWYQQTPGQGLQFLFEYFSETQRNKGNFPGRFSGRQFSNSRSEMNVSTLELGDSALYLCASSFQTSGGTGELFFGEGSRLTVL.

The CDR3 protein is CASSRTGHYEQYF. CDR3 in DNA: TGTGCCAGCAGTAGGACAGGGCACTACGAGCAGTACTTC. V and J are TRBV6-5 and TRBJ2-7; 8 bases agree with TRBD1. Germline V lookup: CDR1 MNHEY, CDR2 SVGAGI. V lost 5 bases and J lost 3; bases outside the gene matches: 3. This CDR3 has 13 amino acids.

The chain combines TRBV4-3 with TRBJ2-3, with 10 bases lining up with TRBD2. V lost 1 base to trimming and J lost 1 base; unmatched junction nucleotides: 5. This CDR3 comprises 17 residues. CDR1 is LGHNA and CDR2 is YSLEER in the germline V gene. Here the CDR3 DNA reads TGCGCCAGCAGCCAAGGGACCGGGACTAGCGGCACAGATACGCAGTATTTT. It specifies CASSQGTGTSGTDTQYF.

This clone has only one observation. The chain uses TRBV2 and TRBJ2-2; maybe TRBD2 (6 bases). Germline V lookup: CDR1 SNHLY, CDR2 FYNNEI. Deletions cut 7 bases from V and 4 bases from J, with 22 bases between. This CDR3 is 17 amino acids long. CDR3 loop: CASKEPRDSDPTGELFF. CDR3 sequence (DNA): TGTGCCAGCAAGGAGCCCCGGGACTCCGACCCCACCGGGGAGCTGTTTTTT.

This clone was seen a single time. The CDR3 sequence is CASSPMYEQYF. The CDR3 DNA sequence: TGTGCCAGCAGCCCCATGTACGAGCAGTACTTC. The chain joins TRBV6-2 or TRBV6-3 to TRBJ2-7; D gene ambiguous. Trimming removed 6 bases at V and 4 bases at J, with 7 bases between. The CDR3 has 11 residues. Germline V gene data show CDR1 as MNHEY and CDR2 as SVGEGT.

V is TRBV18 and J is TRBJ2-7, with D uncertain. CDR1 KGHSH and CDR2 LQKENI come from the germline V gene. CDR3 length: 14 residues. With 3 bases removed from V and 4 bases from J, the gap between germline ends came to 13 bases. The CDR3 sequence: CASSPEPARYEQYF. CDR3 nucleotide sequence: TGTGCCAGCTCACCCGAGCCAGCGCGTTACGAGCAGTACTTC.

Notes on this clone: The junction differs from germline at one of its ends, possibly a read error. This chain connects TRBV19 to TRBJ2-2; TRBD1 is a possible D gene (6 bases). Looked up from germline, CDR1 is LNHDA and CDR2 is SQIVND (reference sequence). The CDR3 contains 15 residues. CDR3 protein: CASSIGSGDTGELFF. The CDR3 nucleotides read TGTGCCAGTAGTATAGGGAGTGGGGACACAGGGGAGCTGTTTTTT.

This rearrangement joins TRBV7-3 to TRBJ2-3; D gene ambiguous. The CDR3 contains 14 residues. Looked up from germline, CDR1 is SGHTA and CDR2 is FQGTGA. Trimming cost V 2 bases and J 1 base, with 7 bases left between them. CDR3 region: CASSLLAGTDTQYF. The CDR3 DNA is TGTGCCAGCAGCTTATTGGCCGGCACAGATACGCAGTATTTT.

This chain joins TRBV7-8 and TRBJ1-2, with D perhaps TRBD1 (5 bases). V dropped 5 bases and J dropped 5 bases, with 18 bases sitting between them. The CDR3 extends over 15 amino acids. Per germline, CDR1 SGHVS and CDR2 FQNEAQ. The CDR3 DNA is TGTGCCAGCAGCCCTAAAAGGCAGGGCTGGTATGGCTACACCTTC. Translation gives CASSPKRQGWYGYTF.

In the case of this clone: Sequence at one end of the junction differs from germline and may be a read error. CDR3 DNA sequence: TGTGCCGTACGCCCTAGGGCTAGCGGGGGTGTGGGCACGGATACGCAGTATTTT. Translated, it gives CAVRPRASGGVGTDTQYF. The genes are TRBV7-9 and TRBJ2-3; 10 bases are a match to TRBD2. Germline lookup yields CDR1 SEHNR and CDR2 FQNEAQ (reference sequence). The CDR3 has 18 amino acids.

The chain carries TRBV7-6 and TRBJ1-1; 9 bases are a match to TRBD1. Germline V gene lookup returns CDR1 SGHVS and CDR2 FNYEAQ. V lost 1 base to trimming and J lost 1 base; unmatched junction nucleotides: 4. The CDR3 consists of 16 residues. The CDR3 loop reads CASSLDGTGRNTEAFF. In DNA form, the CDR3 reads TGTGCCAGCAGCTTAGATGGGACAGGGAGGAACACTGAAGCTTTCTTT.

The chain joins TRBV2 to TRBJ1-2; tentatively, D is TRBD1 (5 bases). The V and J ends lost 8 bases and 3 bases respectively, with 13 bases between them. CDR3 length: 13 amino acids. CDR1 and CDR2 from the germline V gene are SNHLY and FYNNEI. The CDR3: CASSPGRDYGYTF. In DNA, the CDR3 is TGTGCCAGCTCCCCAGGGAGGGACTATGGCTACACCTTC. The full variable domain, rest sourced from reference TRBV2 and TRBJ1-2, is EPEVTQTPSHQVTQMGQEVILRCVPISNHLYFYWYRQILGQKVEFLVSFYNNEISEKSEIFDDQFSVERPDGSNFTLKIRSTKLEDSAMYFCASSPGRDYGYTFGSGTRLTVV.

CDR3 in amino acids: CASSPRDRVVGTQYF. CDR3 coding DNA: TGTGCCAGCAGTCCCCGGGACAGGGTAGTTGGTACGCAGTATTTT. The chain links TRBV6-6 to TRBJ2-3; 9 bases map to TRBD1. Per the germline V gene, CDR1 is MNHNY and CDR2 is SVGAGI (reference sequence). CDR3 length equals 15 residues. The junction had 11 bases not matched to a gene; V was cut back by 5 bases and J by 8 bases.

The CDR3 loop reads CASSEWGQDPNTEAFF. The CDR3, as DNA: TGTGCCAGCAGTGAATGGGGACAGGATCCGAACACTGAAGCTTTCTTT. V is TRBV2 and J is TRBJ1-1; 8 positions match TRBD1. Germline values: CDR1 SNHLY, CDR2 FYNNEI. V lost 2 bases to trimming and J lost 1 base; unmatched junction nucleotides: 6. The CDR3 runs to 16 residues. The full variable domain, rest sourced from reference TRBV2 and TRBJ1-1, is EPEVTQTPSHQVTQMGQEVILRCVPISNHLYFYWYRQILGQKVEFLVSFYNNEISEKSEIFDDQFSVERPDGSNFTLKIRSTKLEDSAMYFCASSEWGQDPNTEAFFGQGTRLTVV.

The chain links TRBV4-3 to TRBJ1-4, with D possibly being TRBD1 (6 bases). The V end lost 6 bases, the J end lost 0 bases, and 20 bases lay between the germline ends. Germline-derived CDR1 and CDR2 are LGHNA and YSLEER. The CDR3 is made up of 18 amino acids. CDR3: CASSRVILQGPTNEKLFF. CDR3 nucleotide sequence: TGCGCCAGCAGTCGGGTAATACTACAGGGACCAACTAATGAAAAACTGTTTTTT.

The rearrangement joins TRBV13 to TRBJ1-5; TRBD1 might be the D (5 bases). CDR1 and CDR2 from the germline V gene are PRHDT and FYEKMQ (reference sequence). The CDR3 totals 12 residues. V lost 5 bases, J lost 9 bases, and 11 bases lay in between. The CDR3 bases are TGTGCCAGCAGCCTAAAGGGGTGGCCCCAGCATTTT. The encoded protein is CASSLKGWPQHF.

In its sample, this clone was seen a few times. This chain uses TRBV27 with TRBJ1-2; 8 nucleotides agree with TRBD1. This CDR3 has 14 amino acids. Germline loops: CDR1 MNHEY, CDR2 SMNVEV (reference sequence). After removal of 1 base from V and 5 bases from J, the junction contained 3 bases not matched to a gene. The CDR3: CASSLFDRGYGYTF. The CDR3 nucleotides read TGTGCCAGCAGTTTATTTGACAGGGGTTATGGCTACACCTTC.

The chain is built from TRBV30 and TRBJ2-7; TRBD1 aligns across 10 bases. The germline gives CDR1 GTSNPN, CDR2 SVGIG (reference sequence). The V segment lost 2 bases and the J segment 3 bases; nucleotides outside the gene matches: 4. The CDR3 length is 14 residues. DNA for the CDR3: TGTGCCTGGAGTCCCGGACAGGGGGTCTACGAGCAGTACTTC. It specifies CAWSPGQGVYEQYF.

This rearrangement joins TRBV6-5 to TRBJ2-1, with TRBD2 identical over 9 bases. The CDR3 is 14 residues long. From germline, CDR1 is MNHEY and CDR2 SVGAGI. Trimming cost V 6 bases and J 4 bases; bases outside gene matches: 4. The CDR3 nucleotides read TGTGCCAGCAGAAGGACTAGCGTGTACAATGAGCAGTTCTTC. This sequence encodes CASRRTSVYNEQFF.

V and J are TRBV28 and TRBJ1-2; 8 nucleotides match TRBD1. The CDR3 contains 14 residues. Germline V gene sequence: CDR1 MDHEN, CDR2 SYDVKM. V shed 2 bases, J shed 7 bases, and the junction held 6 bases outside the gene matches. The CDR3 nucleotides are TGTGCCAGCAGTTTAGGGCAGGGGGCGAGTGGCTACACCTTC. Translating gives CASSLGQGASGYTF.

This clone was seen many times. The V gene is TRBV10-1, the J gene TRBJ2-3; no clear D. CDR3 length equals 13 residues. The V end lost 6 bases, the J end lost 2 bases, and 9 bases lay between the germline ends. Germline-derived CDR1 and CDR2 are WNHNN and SYGVQD (reference sequence). DNA for the CDR3: TGCGCCAGCAGCACAGAGTCCACAGATACGCAGTATTTT. Translating gives CASSTESTDTQYF.

This chain connects TRBV19 to TRBJ2-5; no firm D call. Germline V gene sequence: CDR1 LNHDA, CDR2 SQIVND (reference sequence). V lost 5 bases to trimming and J lost 2 bases, with 9 bases between them. The length of the CDR3 is 13 residues. This CDR3 reads CASSLLQQETQYF. CDR3 nucleotides: TGTGCCAGTAGTTTGCTGCAGCAAGAGACCCAGTACTTC.

The rearrangement uses TRBV6-2 or TRBV6-3 and TRBJ1-3, with 9 bases lining up with TRBD1. Germline assignment: CDR1 MNHEY and CDR2 SVGEGT. The V gene end was trimmed by 4 bases and the J gene end by 2 bases; junction bases not matched to a gene: 0. The CDR3 runs to 14 residues. The CDR3 sequence: CASSWTGAGNTIYF. The CDR3 DNA reads TGTGCCAGCAGTTGGACAGGGGCTGGAAACACCATATATTTT.

Only one count was recorded for this clone. In the same sample, other DNA sequences code for this CDR3. The V and J genes are TRBV19 and TRBJ1-5; D ambiguous. Between the trimmed V and J ends, which lost 3 bases and 2 bases, there was a span of 8 bases. CDR3 length: 14 residues. Looked up from germline, CDR1 is LNHDA and CDR2 is SQIVND (reference sequence). The CDR3 DNA follows: TGTGCCAGTAGTATCGCCGGAGGCAATCAGCCCCAGCATTTT. It codes for CASSIAGGNQPQHF. The entire variable domain, with the rest obtained from reference TRBV19 and TRBJ1-5, is as follows: DGGITQSPKYLFRKEGQNVTLSCEQNLNHDAMYWYRQDPGQGLRLIYYSQIVNDFQKGDIAEGYSVSREKKESFPLTVTSAQKNPTAFYLCASSIAGGNQPQHFGDGTRLSIL.